This note documents a single T cell receptor beta chain sequence. Ten or more counts support this clonotype. There is no known antigen for this receptor. The sample holds no much larger clone one base away, and base qualities are not on file. The sample belongs to a study of naive and memory T cell subsets (TCRdb year 2017). Concerning the study at large: The study applied an open-source, UMI-based TCR alpha and beta sequencing pipeline to sorted naive and memory peripheral blood T cell subsets. IgG serology results and the functional CMV T cell responses were in complete agreement. RNA was DNase-treated and reverse transcribed with TCR constant-region primers, mostly using SuperScript III.

TCR alpha and beta chain libraries were amplified separately from the second PCR step onward. The CMV status of each donor was determined by measuring IFNgamma production from CD4+ T cells after fresh PBMCs had been stimulated overnight with CMV viral lysate. CD4 T cells were positively selected with Miltenyi beads, followed by positive selection of CD8 T cells from the CD4-negative fraction. Cells stained for CD3, CD4, CD8, CD45RA, CD27 and a live/dead dye were sorted on a BD Aria II into four subsets by CD45RA and CD27. A few healthy volunteers provided blood, and the blood of each volunteer was split into CD4 and CD8 T cells and then into four differentiation subsets. Roughly 0.13 L of peripheral blood was collected from each donor, and PBMC were isolated by Ficoll-Paque PLUS density-gradient centrifugation. The sorted cells were lysed in RLT buffer, after which RNA was extracted using a Qiagen RNeasy kit and kept at -80 degrees C.

The method behind the library was UMI-ligation and nested PCR. To cover both TRBC1 and TRBC2, the beta constant-region primer consisted of an equimolar mix of two oligonucleotides. Four rounds of PCR were used to amplify ligated cDNA, with nested alpha and beta constant-region primers being used together with the SP2 primer. A single-stranded oligonucleotide containing the SP2 primer and a 12-nucleotide UMI was joined to the 3' end of the cDNA by T4 RNA ligase 1. Incubation of the ligation reaction was carried out at 16 degrees C for about 18-25 hours. PCR2 was typically performed as a SYBR Green qPCR and was stopped at a predetermined threshold so that over-amplification was prevented. Agencourt AMPure XP magnetic beads were used for all purifications after the first. Libraries were quantified by Qubit and checked on a TapeStation, where a main peak was expected near 650 bp. Pooled libraries were sequenced on an Illumina MiSeq with v2 2x251 paired-end kits, typically giving about 0.95-2.2 million reads per sample. Each sample was pooled at 4 nM, and roughly 4.5-7% PhiX was included to help cluster recognition. Per the authors' processing: FASTQ reads processed by Demultiplexor were assigned V and J genes by Decombinator through tag matching that tolerated a single base-pair mismatch. Collapsinator relied on UMIs to fix sequencing errors as well as frequency errors caused by PCR heterogeneity. CDR3Translator translated TCRs and extracted CDR3s from the conserved cysteine to the FGXG phenylalanine, flagging non-productive sequences. Gini, Shannon entropy and inverse Simpson indices were calculated on repertoires that had been subsampled to equal numbers of UMI-defined TCRs. Clonotype abundance distributions were fitted to a power law by maximum likelihood within the linear range. When run on a single naive CD8 sample, MIGEC and the pipeline yielded similar UMI counts, similar unique TCR numbers and similar clonal distributions. Repertoires were searched for several thousand CMV-associated CDR3 sequences compiled from VDJdb and a published dataset. The public reads were run again by TCRdb, first through fastp at Q25 and then through MiXCR, and only productive beta chains were kept. Under each unique CDR3 protein, matching rows form one entry showing the most common genes and DNA. These V and J calls originate from TCRdb's pipeline instead of the authors' own analysis. The sample table records tens of thousands of distinct CDR3 sequences; roughly 9.6% of these occur just once. The ten top clones hold about a fifth of the sample.

Overall study results and their limits: In both CD4 and CD8 cells, going from naive through CM, EM and EMRA, the Gini index went up while Shannon and inverse Simpson diversity went down. RNA-based TCR counts may be affected by expression changes linked to T cell activation and differentiation. The repertoire findings for the naive and memory subsets could not be validated against a ground truth because none was available. The abundance of TCRs followed a power law with an exponent that differed between naive and memory subsets yet stayed consistent across the three individuals. Single alpha or beta chain sequences, rather than paired alpha/beta receptors, were used to define clonotypes. After error correction, only a single occurrence was seen for over 95% of naive TCR sequences, so much steeper abundance distributions were produced than in memory subsets.

V is shortened by 8 bases, J by 4 bases, and the region joining them spans 17 bases. CDR1 and CDR2, per the germline V gene, are SGHAT and FQNNGV. Spanning cysteine to phenylalanine, the CDR3 consists of 14 amino acids. Just the 42-base CDR3 DNA is kept, in frame starting at base 1. The clonotype was recovered from a human donor in good health. Sequences were obtained from central memory CD8+ T cells from blood. The cell subset or site label here, explained by the study, means: central memory, CD45RA- CD27+. This chain joins TRBV11-2 to TRBJ2-5; TRBD2 is a weak D gene call, 7 bases matching. The CDR3 reads CASPSRGGGETQYF. The DNA sequence follows: TGTGCCAGCCCGTCCCGAGGGGGGGGAGAGACCCAGTACTTC.